A single T cell receptor (beta chain) is shown here with its context. Its antigen remains unidentified. Trimming took off 2 bases at V and 2 bases at J, with 10 bases between the two ends. CDR1 is MNHEY and CDR2 is SMNVEV in the germline V gene (reference sequence). This CDR3 comprises 14 residues. Sequenced by immunoSEQ multiplex PCR; TCRdb stores in-frame clones only, minus some. The sample consists of about 42,000 clones, around 84% of them appearing once. This specimen comes from a study of OX40 agonist ivuxolimab in advanced cancers. About the research overall: Ivuxolimab was delivered to patients intravenously every 2 weeks at doses spanning 0.01 to 10 mg/kg. Findings and limits, study-wide: Circulating CD4+ and CD8+ T cells showed clonal expansion by week 6 at 0.1 to 3.0 mg/kg.

Here the sequenced sample was CD4+ or CD8+ T cells sorted from blood, taken in a trial of the OX40 agonist ivuxolimab. This chain uses TRBV27 with TRBJ2-7; D is unresolved. The source of this sequence is an adult with an advanced solid tumor such as melanoma, head and neck, liver or kidney cancer. CDR3 sequence reads: CASSLPSGTYEQYF. CDR3 coding DNA: TGTGCCAGCAGTTTACCCTCAGGCACCTACGAGCAGTACTTC.